The 14 T cell receptor beta chains below come from one sample, sequenced in a study of PD-1 blockade in mismatch repair-deficient tumors. Generated by immunoSEQ multiplex PCR, the TCRdb table keeps only in-frame clones and is missing some. The sample has under 20,000 clones, roughly 84% seen once; the top ten hold around 3.1%. This specimen consisted of PBMCs, obtained 4 weeks after starting pembrolizumab. The source is an adult with mismatch repair-deficient cancer.

This clone was counted a single time. The V and J genes are TRBV9 and TRBJ1-6; possible D gene TRBD1, 6 bases. CDR1 is SGDLS and CDR2 is YYNGEE in the germline V gene. The ends were cut back, 0 bases at V and 1 base at J, with 11 bases in the middle. CDR3 length: 17 residues. CDR3 amino acids: CASSVAGAGSYNSPLHF. CDR3 sequence (DNA): TGTGCCAGCAGCGTAGCAGGGGCAGGGTCCTATAATTCACCCCTCCACTTT.

The chain combines TRBV30 with TRBJ1-5, with D hard to call. Trimming removed 2 bases from V and 0 bases from J, with 11 bases in between. The CDR3 loop spans 15 amino acids. The germline CDR1 and CDR2 sequences are GTSNPN and SVGIG (reference sequence). The CDR3 coding sequence is TGTGCCTGGAGTACCAGTCTCAGTAGCAATCAGCCCCAGCATTTT. Translating it yields CAWSTSLSSNQPQHF.

The V call is TRBV2, the J call TRBJ2-3; 8 bases match TRBD2. Germline CDR1 and CDR2: SNHLY and FYNNEI. Trimming cost V 7 bases and J 2 bases; bases outside gene matches: 2. This CDR3 is 13 amino acids long. CDR3 residues: CASTGGDTDTQYF. In DNA, the CDR3 is TGTGCCAGCACGGGGGGGGACACAGATACGCAGTATTTT.

This clone was picked up one time. The chain is built from TRBV29-1 and TRBJ2-2; perhaps TRBD1 as D (6 bases). The CDR3 has 14 amino acids. Between the trimmed V and J ends, which lost 5 bases and 0 bases, there was a span of 10 bases. Germline CDR1 reads SQVTM; CDR2 reads ANQGSEA. The CDR3 reads CSVCRDTNTGELFF. The DNA for the CDR3 is TGCAGCGTTTGCCGGGACACGAACACCGGGGAGCTGTTTTTT.

This clone was counted a few times. The rearrangement uses TRBV7-2 and TRBJ1-5, with D hard to call. Germline V lookup: CDR1 SGHTA, CDR2 FQGNSA. V lost 1 base and J 4 bases, leaving 5 bases between the germline ends. The CDR3 has 13 residues. CDR3 loop: CASSLVVNQPQHF. In DNA, the CDR3 is TGTGCCAGCAGCTTAGTAGTAAATCAGCCCCAGCATTTT.

This chain connects TRBV7-3 to TRBJ2-3; TRBD2 aligns across 13 bases. Per germline, CDR1 SGHTA and CDR2 FQGTGA. The CDR3 spans 19 residues. Unmatched junction bases numbered 9, after V lost 0 bases and J lost 3 bases. The CDR3: CASSLTSTRLAGGTDTQYF. The CDR3 nucleotides read TGTGCCAGCAGCTTAACCTCTACCCGACTAGCGGGAGGAACAGATACGCAGTATTTT.

The chain recombines TRBV25-1 with TRBJ2-5, with 12 bases that match TRBD2. The germline gives CDR1 MGHDK, CDR2 SYGVNS. This CDR3 has 17 amino acids. The junction had 6 bases not matched to a gene; V was cut back by 0 bases and J by 4 bases. This CDR3 is CASSEYRGTSGLETQYF. The CDR3 DNA follows: TGTGCCAGCAGTGAATATAGGGGGACTAGCGGGTTAGAGACCCAGTACTTC.

The chain carries TRBV19 and TRBJ1-4, with 8 positions matching TRBD1. CDR1 is LNHDA and CDR2 is SQIVND in the germline V gene (reference sequence). The V and J ends lost 5 bases and 4 bases, in that order; junction bases with no gene match: 6. The CDR3 is 15 residues long. CDR3 sequence reads: CASSHPGGRNEKLFF. The CDR3 nucleotides read TGTGCCAGTAGTCACCCAGGGGGCCGTAATGAAAAACTGTTTTTT.

This clone showed up just once. The V call is TRBV5-4, the J call TRBJ2-7; no reliable D call. The CDR3 is 14 amino acids. Trimming cost V 1 base and J 6 bases, with 14 bases left between them. Germline CDR1 is SGHNT and CDR2 is YYREEE (reference sequence). The CDR3 region has the DNA TGTGCCAGCAGCTTGAACCCCCGCGGTGGCGAGCAGTACTTC. This codes for CASSLNPRGGEQYF.

This clone was recorded only once. This chain links TRBV9 with TRBJ2-3; the D gene is possibly TRBD1 (6 bases). This CDR3 comprises 13 residues. Trimming removed 4 bases at V and 4 bases at J, with 10 bases between. Looked up from germline, CDR1 is SGDLS and CDR2 is YYNGEE. The CDR3 spells CASSIPGADTQYF. CDR3 sequence (DNA): TGTGCCAGCAGCATTCCAGGGGCAGATACGCAGTATTTT.

The chain recombines TRBV30 with TRBJ2-7; D is ambiguous. The CDR3 totals 12 residues. V was shortened by 0 bases and J by 2 bases, with 5 bases between the two germline ends. Germline V gives CDR1 GTSNPN, CDR2 SVGIG (reference sequence). The CDR3 DNA follows: TGTGCCTGGAGTGTAGGAGCCTACGAGCAGTACTTC. Translating gives CAWSVGAYEQYF.

The chain has TRBV6-1 and TRBJ2-7, with TRBD2 matching over 12 bases. V shed 0 bases, J shed 4 bases, and the junction held 7 bases outside the gene matches. Germline loops: CDR1 MNHNS, CDR2 SASEGT. CDR3 length: 17 residues. The CDR3 sequence is CASSEAMTSGRRYEQYF. The CDR3 coding sequence is TGTGCCAGCAGTGAAGCTATGACTAGCGGGAGAAGGTACGAGCAGTACTTC.

The rearrangement joins TRBV21-1 to TRBJ2-4; the table names TRBD1, a call not compared with the DNA. TRBV21-1 constitutes a pseudogene. This CDR3 region has 16 residues. CDR3 loop: CASSKYRRRGKNIQYF. The CDR3 DNA is TGTGCCAGCAGCAAGTATCGGCGAAGGGGCAAAAACATTCAGTACTTC.

This clone has a handful of counts. The gene calls are TRBV5-4 and TRBJ2-7; 8 nucleotides line up with TRBD2. This CDR3 region has 14 residues. V trimming: 5 bases; J trimming: 4 bases; junction bases outside the gene matches: 8. CDR1 is SGHNT and CDR2 is YYREEE in the germline V gene (reference sequence). CDR3 in DNA: TGTGCCAGCAGAAGATCACTAGCGGAATACGAGCAGTACTTC. Translating it yields CASRRSLAEYEQYF.